Below are 5 T cell receptor beta chains sequenced from a single sample in a study of cytomegalovirus exposure and HLA in healthy donors. PCR primers comprised 60 Vbeta and 13 Jbeta primers. Method: immunoSEQ multiplex PCR; TCRdb's copy keeps in-frame clones and lacks some. The repertoire holds fewer than 150,000 clones, with 60% to 80% as singletons. Sequenced input: PBMCs. The receptors derive from a male donor in good health and CMV-seronegative.

On this clone itself: The junction does not match germline at one end; this may be a read error. This chain connects TRBV19 to TRBJ1-1; D is possibly TRBD1 (5 bases). CDR1 is LNHDA and CDR2 is SQIVND in the germline V gene (reference sequence). The CDR3 has 13 residues. The CDR3: CAGSEEFGAEAFF. The CDR3 DNA sequence: TGTGCCGGTAGTGAGGAGTTTGGGGCAGAAGCTTTCTTT.

The chain recombines TRBV6-6 with TRBJ1-2; TRBD1 is a possible D gene (5 bases). Trimming removed 3 bases from V and 6 bases from J, with 11 bases in between. The germline CDR1 and CDR2 sequences are MNHNY and SVGAGI (reference sequence). The CDR3 contains 13 residues. The CDR3 DNA reads TGTGCCAGCAGTTATTCAGGGTTAGATGGCTACACCTTC. Its protein product is CASSYSGLDGYTF.

The chain carries TRBV6-1 and TRBJ1-6; D unresolved. V lost 5 bases, J lost 0 bases, and 8 bases lay in between. CDR1 is MNHNS, CDR2 SASEGT, per germline. There are 15 residues in the CDR3. CDR3 DNA sequence: TGTGCCAGCAGTCTTGATAGCTCCTATAATTCACCCCTCCACTTT. This gives the protein CASSLDSSYNSPLHF.

This chain uses TRBV6-5 with TRBJ2-2; D is undetermined. The length of the CDR3 is 13 residues. V lost 10 bases and J 5 bases, leaving 14 bases between the germline ends. The germline gives CDR1 MNHEY, CDR2 SVGAGI. Here the CDR3 DNA reads TGTGCCACCCATTCCGCAGGAACCGGGGAGCTGTTTTTT. This codes for CATHSAGTGELFF.

The chain recombines TRBV19 with TRBJ2-7; D is unresolved. The CDR3 extends over 14 amino acids. The V gene's germline CDR1 is LNHDA and CDR2 SQIVND (reference sequence). V was trimmed by 5 bases and J by 0 bases, leaving 11 bases between them. CDR3 amino acids: CASSFSGISYEQYF. Written as DNA, the CDR3 is TGTGCCAGTAGTTTCTCAGGAATCTCCTACGAGCAGTACTTC.